The 23 T cell receptor beta chains presented below share a single source sample, sequenced in a study of T-cell memory formation after mild COVID-19. One entry per CDR3 protein, called by TCRdb with MiXCR from the 5' RACE reads. The repertoire holds under 250,000 distinct CDR3 sequences, with around 26% as singletons. The sample comprised PBMCs or a T cell subset sorted from them (not recorded which). Every receptor here comes from an adult woman who had mild COVID-19 (a few samples of this study predate the infection). Cell type and time point are not known.

This sequence joins TRBV5-1 and TRBJ2-5; no clear D gene. The V gene lost 1 base and the J gene lost 3 bases, with 10 bases spanning the gap. The germline gives CDR1 SGHRS, CDR2 YFSETQ. The CDR3 loop spans 14 amino acids. The CDR3 is CASSLLGRKETQYF. The CDR3 nucleotides read TGCGCCAGCAGCTTGCTAGGACGGAAAGAGACCCAGTACTTC.

This clonotype came up many times. The rearrangement joins TRBV12-3 or TRBV12-4 to TRBJ2-1; TRBD2 matches 7 bases. J gave up 10 bases and V 3 bases, and 6 bases lay outside the gene matches. The CDR3 runs 13 residues. The CDR3 loop is CASSFAVGGEQFF. CDR3 DNA: TGTGCCAGCAGTTTTGCGGTGGGGGGGGAGCAGTTCTTC.

The table lists this clonotype with many counts. This chain connects TRBV5-1 to TRBJ2-5, with 7 bases matching TRBD1. CDR3 length: 15 amino acids. Germline values: CDR1 SGHRS, CDR2 YFSETQ. With 3 bases clipped from V and 1 base from J, the junction kept 6 bases outside the gene matches. CDR3 coding DNA: TGCGCCAGCAGCTCCCGACAGGGATCCCAAGAGACCCAGTACTTC. This sequence encodes CASSSRQGSQETQYF.

There are a few counts of this clonotype. The genes are TRBV4-1 and TRBJ1-1; 8 bases agree with TRBD1. V lost 0 bases and J lost 10; bases outside the gene matches: 10. CDR3 length equals 15 residues. Germline V gene data show CDR1 as MGHRA and CDR2 as YSYEKL. This CDR3 is CASSQDLGQVFGAFF. As DNA, the CDR3 is TGCGCCAGCAGCCAAGATCTGGGACAGGTCTTTGGAGCTTTCTTT.

This clonotype was seen more than once but under ten times. V usage is TRBV7-3 and J usage is TRBJ2-1; 8 nucleotides match TRBD2. Unmatched junction bases numbered 8, after V lost 6 bases and J lost 4 bases. Per the germline V gene, CDR1 is SGHTA and CDR2 is FQGTGA. The CDR3 is 15 amino acids. CDR3 sequence: CASSDGRARYNEQFF. In DNA, the CDR3 is TGTGCCAGCAGTGACGGGAGGGCGCGGTACAATGAGCAGTTCTTC.

This chain connects TRBV12-3 or TRBV12-4 to TRBJ1-1, with D unclear. With 6 bases removed from V and 0 bases from J, the gap between germline ends came to 14 bases. This CDR3 region has 15 residues. As DNA, the CDR3 is TGTGCCAGCAGCCTCGGAGGAGCGGTGAACACTGAAGCTTTCTTT. Its protein product is CASSLGGAVNTEAFF.

This clonotype was found a few times. The chain carries TRBV28 and TRBJ2-2, with 11 nucleotides matching TRBD2. V shed 6 bases and J 4 bases; nucleotides not matched to a gene: 4. The CDR3 runs 15 residues. The germline V gene has CDR1 MDHEN and CDR2 SYDVKM. The chain's CDR3 is CASRVAGGLTGELFF. As DNA, the CDR3 is TGTGCCAGCAGAGTAGCGGGGGGGCTCACCGGGGAGCTGTTTTTT.

V usage is TRBV29-1 and J usage is TRBJ2-1; TRBD2 aligns across 9 bases. Trimming took 2 bases from V and 6 from J; bases not matched to a gene: 8. This CDR3 has 15 amino acids. Germline CDR1 reads SQVTM; CDR2 reads ANQGSEA. The CDR3, as DNA: TGCAGCGTTGAATGCGAGACTAGCGGAAGCAATGAGCAGTTCTTC. Encoded protein: CSVECETSGSNEQFF.

This clonotype was detected only a few times. The chain recombines TRBV29-1 with TRBJ1-2, with D perhaps TRBD1 (5 bases). Looked up from germline, CDR1 is SQVTM and CDR2 is ANQGSEA. CDR3 size: 12 residues. V gave up 4 bases and J gave up 8 bases, with 14 bases separating them. The CDR3 sequence is CSVGRLRDGYTF. The CDR3 nucleotides read TGCAGCGTTGGAAGGTTGCGGGACGGCTACACCTTC.

The chain has TRBV12-3 or TRBV12-4 and TRBJ2-7; either TRBD1 or TRBD2 may supply D (5 bases each). V was cut by 6 bases and J by 0 bases, with 21 bases left in between. The CDR3 runs 17 residues. The CDR3 sequence: CASSPTSSKGSSYEQYF. CDR3 DNA: TGTGCCAGCAGCCCTACCTCATCGAAGGGGAGCTCCTACGAGCAGTACTTC.

This clonotype was observed a few times. The genes are TRBV4-3 and TRBJ2-1; 9 nucleotides line up with TRBD1. The CDR3 consists of 15 residues. With 4 bases clipped from V and 8 bases from J, the junction kept 9 bases outside the gene matches. The V gene's germline CDR1 is LGHNA and CDR2 YSLEER. Written as DNA, the CDR3 is TGCGCCAGCAGCCCAAGGGGACAGGGTTTCGATGAGCAGTTCTTC. Translated, it gives CASSPRGQGFDEQFF.

This clonotype appeared a few times. The J gene is TRBJ1-1, the V gene TRBV20-1; the D is unclear. Trimming took 1 base from V and 1 from J, leaving 4 bases between them. Germline CDR1 reads DFQATT; CDR2 reads SNEGSKA (reference sequence). This CDR3 has 12 residues. In DNA, the CDR3 is TGCAGTGCTAGAGCCCAGAACACTGAAGCTTTCTTT. Its protein is CSARAQNTEAFF.

This clonotype came up a few times. The rearrangement links TRBV7-2 to TRBJ1-6; D is undetermined. The V end was cut by 3 bases, the J end by 0 bases, with 6 bases between. The CDR3 runs 15 residues. Germline lookup yields CDR1 SGHTA and CDR2 FQGNSA. The CDR3 spells CASSLDHSYNSPLHF. The CDR3 nucleotides are TGTGCCAGCAGCTTGGACCACTCCTATAATTCACCCCTCCACTTT.

The chain has TRBV7-8 and TRBJ2-5; maybe TRBD1 (5 bases). Germline V gene data show CDR1 as SGHVS and CDR2 as FQNEAQ. The CDR3 runs 12 residues. V lost 6 bases, J lost 5 bases, and 10 bases lay in between. This CDR3 is CASSRGRETQYF. In DNA form, the CDR3 reads TGTGCCAGCAGTAGGGGCCGGGAGACCCAGTACTTC.

The table lists this clonotype with a few counts. The chain combines TRBV5-1 with TRBJ2-7; 12 bases align to TRBD2. The V gene end was trimmed by 3 bases and the J gene end by 1 base; junction bases not matched to a gene: 5. This CDR3 is 16 amino acids long. Germline CDR1 is SGHRS and CDR2 is YFSETQ. The CDR3 protein is CASSYGLAGTSYEQYF. CDR3 coding DNA: TGCGCCAGCAGCTACGGACTAGCGGGAACTTCCTACGAGCAGTACTTC.

With respect to this clonotype: The germline gene is not matched at one end of the junction; a read error may be the cause. V is TRBV29-1 and J is TRBJ2-3, with 11 bases matching TRBD1. Germline values: CDR1 SQVTM, CDR2 ANQGSEA. The CDR3 extends over 14 amino acids. The CDR3 spells CSVEGQGATDTQYF. The CDR3 DNA follows: TGCAGCGTCGAAGGACAGGGGGCAACAGATACGCAGTATTTT.

The V call is TRBV27, the J call TRBJ2-7; D tentatively fits TRBD1 or TRBD2 (5 bases each). The length of the CDR3 is 13 residues. Germline values: CDR1 MNHEY, CDR2 SMNVEV (reference sequence). V gave up 4 bases and J gave up 3 bases, with 10 bases separating them. The CDR3 DNA reads TGTGCCAGCAGTTGGGACGGAGGCTACGAGCAGTACTTC. Protein product: CASSWDGGYEQYF.

The CDR3, as DNA: TGCAGCGTGGCGGGACAGGGGGCCTCCTACGAGCAGTACTTC. It is translated as CSVAGQGASYEQYF. J is TRBJ2-7 and V is TRBV29-1, with 12 bases identical to TRBD1. Per the germline V gene, CDR1 is SQVTM and CDR2 is ANQGSEA. The length of the CDR3 is 14 residues. The V segment lost 6 bases and the J segment 0 bases; nucleotides outside the gene matches: 3.

The CDR3 nucleotides read TGTGCCAGCAGTTTTCAGTCTAACTATGGCTACACCTTC. Translation gives CASSFQSNYGYTF. The chain has TRBV12-3 or TRBV12-4 and TRBJ1-2, with no clear D. The CDR3 consists of 13 residues. V was pared by 3 bases and J by 0 bases, with 5 bases between.

The chain employs TRBV19 and TRBJ1-2, with 9 positions matching TRBD1. Germline CDR1 is LNHDA and CDR2 is SQIVND (reference sequence). CDR3 size: 14 residues. J lost 7 bases, V lost 5 bases, and 8 bases had no gene match. Written as DNA, the CDR3 is TGTGCCAGTAGTCCCAGGGGACAGGGCTTTGGCTACACCTTC. Translating it yields CASSPRGQGFGYTF.

This sequence joins TRBV29-1 and TRBJ1-1; no definite D call. Germline V CDR1 and CDR2: SQVTM, ANQGSEA. CDR3 size: 14 residues. V was cut by 5 bases and J by 2 bases, with 15 bases left in between. In DNA, the CDR3 is TGCAGCGTTCACAACTCGATTGGAAACACTGAAGCTTTCTTT. It codes for CSVHNSIGNTEAFF.

The chain joins TRBV10-3 to TRBJ2-1; D may be TRBD1 (6 bases). The CDR3 spans 15 residues. The V end lost 0 bases, the J end lost 5 bases, and 11 bases lay between the germline ends. Germline assignment: CDR1 ENHRY and CDR2 SYGVKD. CDR3 sequence (DNA): TGTGCCATCAGTGAGTCGAAACAGGGCCACAATGAGCAGTTCTTC. This encodes CAISESKQGHNEQFF.

The J gene is TRBJ1-2, the V gene TRBV5-1; TRBD1 aligns across 10 bases. The trim removed 4 bases at V and 7 bases at J, leaving 7 bases unmatched. CDR3 length equals 14 residues. Germline loops: CDR1 SGHRS, CDR2 YFSETQ. The CDR3 nucleotides are TGCGCCAGCAGCACGGGACAGGGGAAGGGTGGCTACACCTTC. It encodes CASSTGQGKGGYTF.